This TCR beta chain was profiled in a study of shared clonotypes between healthy human individuals. Assay: immunoSEQ multiplex PCR; the TCRdb copy retains only in-frame clones and omits some. The sample lists about 2 million clones, just under 95% seen once, with 1% to 1.5% in the top ten. Naive-designated CD8 cells lacked CD45RO, were positively enriched for CCR7, and omitted terminally differentiated effector memory CD45RA+ cells. V dropped 6 bases and J dropped 14; count of bases not matched to a gene: 9. From germline, CDR1 is MNHEY and CDR2 SMNVEV (reference sequence). This CDR3 comprises 12 residues.

The chain couples TRBV27 to TRBJ2-1, with TRBD1 identical over 8 bases. Sequenced: naive CD8+ T cells sorted from blood. The receptor's source is a young man in good health. The CDR3 loop is CASSPHRGEKFF. The CDR3 region has the DNA TGTGCCAGCAGCCCGCACAGGGGGGAGAAGTTCTTC.